This entry lists 15 T cell receptor beta chains sequenced from one sample in a study of identifying expanded T cells in peripheral blood. The data were produced by immunoSEQ multiplex PCR, yet TCRdb's version contains in-frame clones alone and is incomplete. The table includes approximately 63,000 clones, around 87% detected once. Sequencing input: blood. These receptors originate from a person between 18 and 69 years old in good health.

The V and J genes are TRBV6-4 and TRBJ1-2; 8 bases match TRBD1. Trimming removed 2 bases from V and 6 bases from J; junction bases left unmatched: 5. The CDR3 totals 14 residues. The germline CDR1 and CDR2 sequences are MRHNA and SNTAGT. The CDR3 region is CASSDGQGANGYTF. The CDR3 DNA is TGTGCCAGCAGTGACGGCCAGGGGGCAAATGGCTACACCTTC.

DNA of the CDR3: TGTGCCAGCAGCCAAAGATTTTCCGGGGGGGGACAAGAGACCCAGTACTTC. Translating it yields CASSQRFSGGGQETQYF. This sequence joins TRBV4-2 and TRBJ2-5; 8 bases are shared with TRBD2. Germline V gives CDR1 LGHNA, CDR2 YNFKEQ. Germline trimming cut 2 bases from V and 2 bases from J; bases unmatched to any gene: 10. CDR3 length equals 17 residues.

The chain employs TRBV5-5 and TRBJ2-2, with D perhaps TRBD1 or TRBD2 (5 bases each). Trimming took off 0 bases at V and 4 bases at J, with 13 bases between the two ends. Germline CDR1 reads SGHKS; CDR2 reads YYEKEE (reference sequence). This CDR3 region has 16 residues. CDR3 in amino acids: CASSLGVPGTTGELFF. As DNA, the CDR3 is TGTGCCAGCAGCTTGGGAGTTCCAGGGACCACCGGGGAGCTGTTTTTT.

This clone has a single count. The rearrangement joins TRBV20-1 to TRBJ2-7, with D uncertain. Deletions cut 3 bases from V and 7 bases from J, with 10 bases between. Germline V lookup: CDR1 DFQATT, CDR2 SNEGSKA (reference sequence). There are 11 residues in the CDR3. This CDR3 is CSARGPLEQYF. The CDR3 DNA reads TGCAGTGCTAGGGGTCCTTTGGAGCAGTACTTC.

This clone was counted a single time. V usage is TRBV2 and J usage is TRBJ2-5; the D is unclear. Trimming removed 7 bases from V and 3 bases from J, with 12 bases in between. The V gene's germline CDR1 is SNHLY and CDR2 FYNNEI. This CDR3 contains 13 residues. The CDR3 spells CASTVGLKETQYF. The CDR3 DNA is TGTGCCAGCACGGTAGGGTTAAAAGAGACCCAGTACTTC.

This clone was picked up a small number of times. The chain has TRBV2 and TRBJ1-6; TRBD1 aligns across 9 bases. The V and J ends lost 4 bases and 14 bases, in that order; junction bases with no gene match: 6. CDR3 length equals 13 residues. The V gene's germline CDR1 is SNHLY and CDR2 FYNNEI. The CDR3 spells CASSAGTGFTLHF. For the CDR3, the DNA is TGTGCCAGCAGTGCTGGGACAGGGTTCACCCTCCACTTT.

The chain recombines TRBV29-1 with TRBJ2-7; perhaps TRBD2 as D (6 bases). The V end was cut by 6 bases, the J end by 5 bases, with 11 bases between. The CDR3 has 11 residues. CDR1 and CDR2 from the germline V gene are SQVTM and ANQGSEA. Written as DNA, the CDR3 is TGCAGCGTCGGACTAATAGACGAGCAGTACTTC. Protein product: CSVGLIDEQYF.

The chain recombines TRBV4-1 with TRBJ1-5, with TRBD1 as a possible D gene (6 bases). From germline, CDR1 is MGHRA and CDR2 YSYEKL. The CDR3 covers 15 residues. Trimming left V 0 bases short and J 1 base short, with 7 bases between. CDR3 sequence (DNA): TGCGCCAGCAGCCAAGACACAGGGAGCAATCAGCCCCAGCATTTT. Translation: CASSQDTGSNQPQHF.

This chain connects TRBV29-1 to TRBJ2-1, with 14 bases identical to TRBD2. V trimming: 7 bases; J trimming: 10 bases; junction bases outside the gene matches: 6. CDR1 and CDR2 from the germline V gene are SQVTM and ANQGSEA. The CDR3 has 13 amino acids. The CDR3 is CSAGLAGVWEQFF. The CDR3 bases are TGCAGCGCGGGACTAGCGGGAGTATGGGAGCAGTTCTTC.

This clone appeared once. The rearrangement links TRBV4-2 to TRBJ2-7; D remains unclear. The CDR3 runs 16 residues. Germline assignment: CDR1 LGHNA and CDR2 YNFKEQ. The V end lost 0 bases, the J end lost 4 bases, and 16 bases lay between the germline ends. The CDR3 DNA is TGTGCCAGCAGCCAAGAGGCCCAGACGGACCAATACGAGCAGTACTTC. Protein sequence: CASSQEAQTDQYEQYF.

The chain uses TRBV2 and TRBJ2-7, with 8 bases lining up with TRBD2. Germline lookup yields CDR1 SNHLY and CDR2 FYNNEI. Trimming took 8 bases from V and 5 from J; bases not matched to a gene: 5. The CDR3 totals 12 residues. The DNA for the CDR3 is TGTGCCAGCGTGTTTAGCGGGAACGAGCAGTACTTC. Its translation is CASVFSGNEQYF.

This sequence joins TRBV15 and TRBJ1-4; no firm D call. Per germline, CDR1 LNHNV and CDR2 YYDKDF (reference sequence). The V gene lost 5 bases and the J gene lost 8 bases, with 15 bases spanning the gap. The CDR3 is made up of 14 amino acids. The CDR3: CATSGSLIKEKLFF. The CDR3 DNA is TGTGCCACCAGCGGAAGTCTTATTAAAGAAAAACTGTTTTTT. Together with reference TRBV15 and TRBJ1-4, the CDR3 gives the full variable domain: DAMVIQNPRYQVTQFGKPVTLSCSQTLNHNVMYWYQQKSSQAPKLLFHYYDKDFNNEADTPDNFQSRRPNTSFCFLDIRSPGLGDTAMYLCATSGSLIKEKLFFGSGTQLSVL.

V is TRBV5-8 and J is TRBJ1-1; no firm D call. The V gene lost 5 bases and the J gene lost 4 bases, with 18 bases spanning the gap. Per the germline V gene, CDR1 is SGHTS and CDR2 is YDEGEE. This CDR3 region has 15 residues. In DNA form, the CDR3 reads TGTGCCAGCAGAGCGTACGCGCAGCCGCCCACTGAAGCTTTCTTT. Translation: CASRAYAQPPTEAFF.

The V gene is TRBV5-4, the J gene TRBJ2-5; the D gene could be TRBD1 or TRBD2 (6 bases each). V was cut by 6 bases and J by 1 base, with 10 bases left in between. Per the germline V gene, CDR1 is SGHNT and CDR2 is YYREEE (reference sequence). The CDR3 totals 13 residues. Here the CDR3 DNA reads TGTGCCAGCAAGGGGGGCGCCCAAGAGACCCAGTACTTC. Its protein product is CASKGGAQETQYF.

This clone was seen just once. This sequence joins TRBV5-6 and TRBJ1-2; TRBD1 aligns across 7 bases. The CDR3 sequence is 16 residues long. The V gene's germline CDR1 is SGHDT and CDR2 YYEEEE. V trimming: 0 bases; J trimming: 8 bases; junction bases outside the gene matches: 13. The CDR3 DNA reads as TGTGCCAGCAGCTTGGCCGGGACAGTCTCCCAGGAGGGCTACACCTTC. The encoded protein is CASSLAGTVSQEGYTF.